This T cell receptor (beta chain) was recorded in a study of identifying expanded T cells in peripheral blood. During the collection period, no donor immune events like infections were recorded. Details on this clone: Its specificity is not known.

Study-level findings and limits: Variance in clone template counts between approximately two-week samples significantly increased with total template count across all healthy donors. Roughly 1.2 clones differed between technical replicates, versus approximately 16 and 19 over time.

Germline V gene sequence: CDR1 WSHSY, CDR2 SAAADI. The V end was cut by 3 bases, the J end by 5 bases, with 13 bases between. The CDR3 sequence is 14 residues long. Clones were read by immunoSEQ multiplex PCR, and TCRdb kept only the in-frame ones, dropping some. The sample records roughly 100,000 clones, around 88% being singletons. V gene TRBV10-2 combines with J gene TRBJ2-5; possibly TRBD2 for D (6 bases). The material sequenced was blood. The receptor comes from a person aged 18 to 75 in good health. CDR3 in amino acids: CASSDAGNGETQYF. In DNA, the CDR3 is TGCGCCAGCAGTGATGCGGGGAACGGGGAGACCCAGTACTTC.